One sample yielded the 13 T cell receptor beta chains listed below, sequenced in a study of blood T cell repertoires in COVID-19. This table comes from immunoSEQ multiplex PCR, and its TCRdb copy is limited to in-frame clones, with some not included. The table lists about 43,000 clones, roughly 82% of them singletons, with under 25% in the top ten. The sequenced material came from peripheral blood. These receptors were collected from an older woman with acute or convalescent COVID-19.

This clone has more than one count but fewer than ten. The chain recombines TRBV30 with TRBJ2-1; D possibly corresponds to TRBD1 (6 bases). CDR1 is GTSNPN, CDR2 SVGIG, per germline (reference sequence). This CDR3 has 14 amino acids. Trimming cost V 2 bases and J 7 bases, with 15 bases left between them. The CDR3 coding sequence is TGTGCCTGGAGTAAGGGGGTTTCCTTTAATGAGCAGTTCTTC. Protein: CAWSKGVSFNEQFF.

The chain recombines TRBV19 with TRBJ1-5; D is undetermined. The CDR3 has 14 amino acids. Trimming took 6 bases from V and 6 from J, leaving 15 bases between them. The germline CDR1 and CDR2 sequences are LNHDA and SQIVND (reference sequence). The CDR3 spells CASRRREVGQPQHF. CDR3 coding DNA: TGTGCCAGTAGGAGAAGAGAGGTGGGTCAGCCCCAGCATTTT. The whole variable domain, filled in from reference TRBV19 and TRBJ1-5, reads DGGITQSPKYLFRKEGQNVTLSCEQNLNHDAMYWYRQDPGQGLRLIYYSQIVNDFQKGDIAEGYSVSREKKESFPLTVTSAQKNPTAFYLCASRRREVGQPQHFGDGTRLSIL.

J is TRBJ2-5 and V is TRBV9; 8 bases agree with TRBD1. The CDR3 spans 15 residues. Germline trimming cut 0 bases from V and 5 bases from J; bases unmatched to any gene: 6. The germline V gene has CDR1 SGDLS and CDR2 YYNGEE. CDR3 residues: CASSVEAGGWETQYF. DNA of the CDR3: TGTGCCAGCAGCGTAGAGGCAGGGGGCTGGGAGACCCAGTACTTC.

The chain has TRBV3-1 (or the pseudogene TRBV3-2) and TRBJ2-1, with 8 bases identical to TRBD2. V dropped 4 bases and J dropped 1; count of bases not matched to a gene: 9. CDR3 length: 17 residues. Germline V CDR1 and CDR2: LGHDT, YNNKEL (reference sequence). The CDR3 is CASSRNGGAASYNEQFF. The DNA for the CDR3 is TGTGCCAGCAGCCGGAACGGGGGGGCAGCATCCTACAATGAGCAGTTCTTC.

The CDR3 nucleotides are TGTGCCAGCATCGATAGTACTGGGGGGAAAGCTTTCTTT. This translates into CASIDSTGGKAFF. The V and J genes are TRBV6-5 and TRBJ1-1; tentatively, D is TRBD1 (5 bases). With 7 bases removed from V and 9 bases from J, the gap between germline ends came to 18 bases. The CDR3 extends over 13 amino acids. Germline V CDR1 and CDR2: MNHEY, SVGAGI.

The rearrangement joins TRBV6-5 to TRBJ1-1; TRBD1 is a possible D gene (5 bases). The CDR3 runs to 14 residues. In germline, CDR1 is MNHEY, CDR2 SVGAGI. Trimming pared 6 bases from V and 0 bases from J, leaving 11 bases between. The CDR3, as DNA: TGTGCCAGCAGCCTAGACAGCATGAACACTGAAGCTTTCTTT. It is translated as CASSLDSMNTEAFF.

The chain has TRBV14 and TRBJ1-1; a weak D match, TRBD1 (5 bases). With 4 bases removed from V and 5 bases from J, the gap between germline ends came to 11 bases. Germline-derived CDR1 and CDR2 are SGHDN and FVKESK. This CDR3 comprises 13 residues. The DNA of the CDR3 is TGTGCCAGCAGCCGGAACCAGGGAACTGAAGCTTTCTTT. Amino acid sequence: CASSRNQGTEAFF.

The V call is TRBV9, the J call TRBJ2-3; TRBD1 is a possible D gene (5 bases). The length of the CDR3 is 15 residues. V gave up 0 bases and J gave up 3 bases, with 11 bases separating them. CDR1 and CDR2 from the germline V gene are SGDLS and YYNGEE. CDR3 DNA sequence: TGTGCCAGCAGCGTAGGGGCAGGGTATACAGATACGCAGTATTTT. Protein sequence: CASSVGAGYTDTQYF.

The chain joins TRBV7-2 to TRBJ1-5; 7 bases agree with TRBD1. V was pared by 3 bases and J by 4 bases, with 6 bases of the junction left unmatched. This CDR3 has 15 residues. Germline CDR1 is SGHTA and CDR2 is FQGNSA. Here the CDR3 DNA reads TGTGCCAGCAGCTTTACAGGGGTATGGAATCAGCCCCAGCATTTT. Protein product: CASSFTGVWNQPQHF.

The V gene is TRBV7-2, the J gene TRBJ1-6; D remains unclear. V shed 5 bases and J shed 0 bases, with 14 bases lying between them. The CDR3 is 17 residues long. Germline-derived CDR1 and CDR2 are SGHTA and FQGNSA. The CDR3 loop reads CASSRALGSSYNSPLHF. In DNA, the CDR3 is TGTGCCAGCAGCCGGGCCTTGGGGAGCTCCTATAATTCACCCCTCCACTTT. Full variable domain (missing parts from reference TRBV7-2 and TRBJ1-6): GAGVSQSPSNKVTEKGKDVELRCDPISGHTALYWYRQSLGQGLEFLIYFQGNSAPDKSGLPSDRFSAERTGGSVSTLTIQRTQQEDSAVYLCASSRALGSSYNSPLHFGNGTRLTVT.

The chain combines TRBV7-9 with TRBJ1-4, with no clear D. CDR1 and CDR2 from the germline V gene are SEHNR and FQNEAQ (reference sequence). The germline V and J ends were trimmed by 4 bases and 0 bases, with 9 bases remaining between them. The CDR3 is 15 amino acids. The CDR3 protein is CASSSPGPTNEKLFF. DNA of the CDR3: TGTGCCAGCAGCTCCCCCGGTCCAACTAATGAAAAACTGTTTTTT.

The gene calls are TRBV19 and TRBJ1-3; no clear D gene. The CDR3 totals 13 residues. Trimming left V 7 bases short and J 1 base short, with 8 bases between. Germline CDR1 reads LNHDA; CDR2 reads SQIVND (reference sequence). The CDR3: CASTETSGNTIYF. DNA of the CDR3: TGTGCCAGTACAGAGACATCTGGAAACACCATATATTTT.

The chain joins TRBV27 to TRBJ2-1; the D gene is possibly TRBD1 (6 bases). V lost 7 bases, J lost 4 bases, and 11 bases lay in between. Germline V gene sequence: CDR1 MNHEY, CDR2 SMNVEV (reference sequence). The CDR3 is made up of 13 amino acids. The CDR3 protein is CASMARGYNEQFF. As DNA, the CDR3 is TGTGCCAGCATGGCCAGGGGATACAATGAGCAGTTCTTC.